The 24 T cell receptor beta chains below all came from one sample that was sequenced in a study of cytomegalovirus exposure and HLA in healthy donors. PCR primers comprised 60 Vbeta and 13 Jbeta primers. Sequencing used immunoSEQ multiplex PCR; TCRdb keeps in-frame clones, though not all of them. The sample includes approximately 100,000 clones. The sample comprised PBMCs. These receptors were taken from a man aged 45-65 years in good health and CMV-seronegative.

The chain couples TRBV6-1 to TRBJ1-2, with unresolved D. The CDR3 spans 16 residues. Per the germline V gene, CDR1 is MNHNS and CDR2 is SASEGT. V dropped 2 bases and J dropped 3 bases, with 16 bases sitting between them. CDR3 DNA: TGTGCCAGCAGTGAAACCGGACTCCCGACGCACTATGGCTACACCTTC. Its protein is CASSETGLPTHYGYTF.

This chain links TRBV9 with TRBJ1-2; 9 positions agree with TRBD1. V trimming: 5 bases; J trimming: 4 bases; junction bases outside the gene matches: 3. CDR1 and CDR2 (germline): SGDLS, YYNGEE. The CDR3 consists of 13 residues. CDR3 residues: CASSRQGGYGYTF. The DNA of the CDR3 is TGTGCCAGCAGTAGACAGGGGGGCTATGGCTACACCTTC.

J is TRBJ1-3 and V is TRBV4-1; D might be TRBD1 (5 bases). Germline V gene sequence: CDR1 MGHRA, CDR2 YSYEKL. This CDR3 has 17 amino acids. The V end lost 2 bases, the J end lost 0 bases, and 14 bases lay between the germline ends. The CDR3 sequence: CASSQLLDSNSGNTIYF. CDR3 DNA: TGCGCCAGCAGCCAACTTCTAGACAGTAACTCTGGAAACACCATATATTTT.

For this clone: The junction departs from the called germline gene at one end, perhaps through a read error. In nucleotides, the CDR3 is TGTGCTAGCAGCCCAGAAGCAGGACAGGGTATCGACGAGCAGTACTTC. It translates to CASSPEAGQGIDEQYF. The chain uses TRBV7-7 and TRBJ2-7, with 8 bases that match TRBD1. The CDR3 totals 16 residues. Germline assignment: CDR1 SSHAT and CDR2 FNYEAQ (reference sequence). The full variable domain, rest sourced from reference TRBV7-7 and TRBJ2-7, is GAGVSQSPRYKVTKRGQDVTLRCDPISSHATLYWYQQALGQGPEFLTYFNYEAQPDKSGLPSDRFSAERPEGSISTLTIQRTEQRDSAMYRCASSPEAGQGIDEQYFGPGTRLTVT.

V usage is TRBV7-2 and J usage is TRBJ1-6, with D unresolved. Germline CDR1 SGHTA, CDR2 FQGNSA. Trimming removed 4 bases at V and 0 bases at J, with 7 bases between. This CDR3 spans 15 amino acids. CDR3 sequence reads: CASSSRSSYNSPLHF. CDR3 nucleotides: TGTGCCAGCAGCTCCCGTAGCTCCTATAATTCACCCCTCCACTTT.

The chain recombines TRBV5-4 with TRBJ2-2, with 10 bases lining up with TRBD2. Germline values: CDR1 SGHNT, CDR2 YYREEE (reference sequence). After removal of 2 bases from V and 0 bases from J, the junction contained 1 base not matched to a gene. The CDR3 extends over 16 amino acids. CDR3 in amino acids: CASSFGLAANTGELFF. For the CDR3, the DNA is TGTGCCAGCAGCTTCGGACTAGCGGCGAACACCGGGGAGCTGTTTTTT.

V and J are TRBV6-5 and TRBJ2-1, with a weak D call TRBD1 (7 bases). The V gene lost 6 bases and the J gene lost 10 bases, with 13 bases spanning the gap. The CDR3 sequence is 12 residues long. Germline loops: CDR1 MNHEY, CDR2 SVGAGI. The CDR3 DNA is TGTGCCAGCAGAACAGGGGAGGAAGAGCAGTTCTTC. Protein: CASRTGEEEQFF.

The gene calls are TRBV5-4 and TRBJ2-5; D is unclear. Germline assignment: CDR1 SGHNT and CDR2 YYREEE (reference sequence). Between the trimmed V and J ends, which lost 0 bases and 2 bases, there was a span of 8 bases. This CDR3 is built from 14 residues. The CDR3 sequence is CASSLELVQETQYF. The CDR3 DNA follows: TGTGCCAGCAGCTTGGAGCTGGTTCAAGAGACCCAGTACTTC.

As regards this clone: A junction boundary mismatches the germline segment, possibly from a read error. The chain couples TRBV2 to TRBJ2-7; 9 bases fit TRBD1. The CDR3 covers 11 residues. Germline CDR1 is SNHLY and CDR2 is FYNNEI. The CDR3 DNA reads TGTGCCAGCAGTCCGGCGGAGGGACAGGGCTTC. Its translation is CASSPAEGQGF.

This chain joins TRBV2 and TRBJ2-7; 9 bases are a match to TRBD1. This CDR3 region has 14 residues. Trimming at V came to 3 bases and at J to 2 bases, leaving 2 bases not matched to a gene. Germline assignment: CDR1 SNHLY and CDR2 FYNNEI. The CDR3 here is CASSEYRGPYEQYF. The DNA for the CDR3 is TGTGCCAGCAGTGAGTACAGGGGGCCCTACGAGCAGTACTTC.

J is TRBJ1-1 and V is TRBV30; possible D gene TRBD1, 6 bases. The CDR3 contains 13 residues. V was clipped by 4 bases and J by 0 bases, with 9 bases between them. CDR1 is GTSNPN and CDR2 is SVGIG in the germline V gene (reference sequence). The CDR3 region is CAWTGALNTEAFF. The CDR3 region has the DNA TGTGCCTGGACAGGGGCGTTGAACACTGAAGCTTTCTTT. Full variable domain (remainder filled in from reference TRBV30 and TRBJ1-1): SQTIHQWPATLVQPVGSPLSLECTVEGTSNPNLYWYRQAAGRGLQLLFYSVGIGQISSEVPQNLSASRPQDRQFILSSKKLLLSDSGFYLCAWTGALNTEAFFGQGTRLTVV.

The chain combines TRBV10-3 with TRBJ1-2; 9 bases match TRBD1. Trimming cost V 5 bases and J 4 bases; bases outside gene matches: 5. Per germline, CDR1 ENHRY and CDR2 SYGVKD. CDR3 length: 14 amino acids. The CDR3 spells CAISTGGASYGYTF. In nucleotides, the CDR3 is TGTGCCATCAGTACAGGGGGCGCATCCTATGGCTACACCTTC.

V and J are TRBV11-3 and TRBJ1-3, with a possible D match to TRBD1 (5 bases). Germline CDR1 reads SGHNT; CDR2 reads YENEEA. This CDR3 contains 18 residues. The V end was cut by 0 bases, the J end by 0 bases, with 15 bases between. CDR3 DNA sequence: TGTGCCAGCAGCTTAGATCGGCCAGGGCCTTCCTCTGGAAACACCATATATTTT. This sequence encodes CASSLDRPGPSSGNTIYF.

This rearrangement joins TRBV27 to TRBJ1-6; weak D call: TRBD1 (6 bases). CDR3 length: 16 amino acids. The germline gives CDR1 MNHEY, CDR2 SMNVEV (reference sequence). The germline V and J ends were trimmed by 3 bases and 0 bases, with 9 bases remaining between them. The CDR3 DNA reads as TGTGCCAGCAGTTTCTTCAGGGGCTCCTATAATTCACCCCTCCACTTT. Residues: CASSFFRGSYNSPLHF.

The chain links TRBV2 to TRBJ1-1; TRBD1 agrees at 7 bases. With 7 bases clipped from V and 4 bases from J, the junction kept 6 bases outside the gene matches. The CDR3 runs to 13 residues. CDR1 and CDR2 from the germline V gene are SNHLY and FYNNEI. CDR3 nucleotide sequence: TGTGCCAGCAATCCTGACAGGGCCACTGAAGCTTTCTTT. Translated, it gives CASNPDRATEAFF.

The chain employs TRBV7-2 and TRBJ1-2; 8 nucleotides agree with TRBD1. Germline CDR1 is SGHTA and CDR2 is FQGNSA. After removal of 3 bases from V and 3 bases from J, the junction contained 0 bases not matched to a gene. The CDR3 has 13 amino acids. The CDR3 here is CASSLTGDYGYTF. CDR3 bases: TGTGCCAGCAGCTTGACAGGGGACTATGGCTACACCTTC.

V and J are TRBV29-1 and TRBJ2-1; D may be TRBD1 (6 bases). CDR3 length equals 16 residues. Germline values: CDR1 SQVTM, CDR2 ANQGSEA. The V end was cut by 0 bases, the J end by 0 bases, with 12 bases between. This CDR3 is CSVEEGTGSSYNEQFF. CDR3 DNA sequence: TGCAGCGTTGAAGAGGGTACAGGGAGCTCCTACAATGAGCAGTTCTTC.

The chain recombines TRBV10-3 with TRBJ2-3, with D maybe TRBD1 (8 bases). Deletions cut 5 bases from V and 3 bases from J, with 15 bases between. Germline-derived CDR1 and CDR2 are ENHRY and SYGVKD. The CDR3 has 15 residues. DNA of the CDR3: TGTGCCATCAGTCCCGACAGGGGAGGGACAGATACGCAGTATTTT. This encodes CAISPDRGGTDTQYF.

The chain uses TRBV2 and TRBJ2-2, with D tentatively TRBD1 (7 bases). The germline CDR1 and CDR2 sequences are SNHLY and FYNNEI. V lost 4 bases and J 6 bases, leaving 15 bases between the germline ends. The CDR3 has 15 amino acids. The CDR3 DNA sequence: TGTGCCAGCAGTGGGGGTGCAGGGGGGTCCGGGGAGCTGTTTTTT. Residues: CASSGGAGGSGELFF.

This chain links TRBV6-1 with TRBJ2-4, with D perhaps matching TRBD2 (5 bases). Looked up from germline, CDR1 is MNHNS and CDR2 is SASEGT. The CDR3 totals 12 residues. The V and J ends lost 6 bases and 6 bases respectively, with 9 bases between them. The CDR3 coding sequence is TGTGCCAGCAGGGACTCATCAAACATTCAGTACTTC. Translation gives CASRDSSNIQYF.

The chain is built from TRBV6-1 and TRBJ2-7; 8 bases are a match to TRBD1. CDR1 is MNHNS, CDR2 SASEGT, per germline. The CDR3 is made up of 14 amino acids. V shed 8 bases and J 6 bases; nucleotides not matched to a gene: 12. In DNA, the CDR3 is TGTGCCAGCTTGGGGACAGGCCGTTTTGGCGAGCAGTACTTC. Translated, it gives CASLGTGRFGEQYF.

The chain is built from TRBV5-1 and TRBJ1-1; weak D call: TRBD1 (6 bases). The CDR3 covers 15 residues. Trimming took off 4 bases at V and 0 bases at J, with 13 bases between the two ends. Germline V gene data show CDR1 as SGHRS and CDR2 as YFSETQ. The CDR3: CASSAVQGLNTEAFF. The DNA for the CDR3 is TGCGCCAGCAGCGCCGTACAGGGTTTGAACACTGAAGCTTTCTTT.

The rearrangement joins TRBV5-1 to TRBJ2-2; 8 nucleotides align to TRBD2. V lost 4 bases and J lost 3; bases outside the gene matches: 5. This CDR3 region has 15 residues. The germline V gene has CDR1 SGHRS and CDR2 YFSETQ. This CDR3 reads CASSPGTRYTGELFF. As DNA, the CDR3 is TGCGCCAGCAGCCCCGGGACTAGATACACCGGGGAGCTGTTTTTT.

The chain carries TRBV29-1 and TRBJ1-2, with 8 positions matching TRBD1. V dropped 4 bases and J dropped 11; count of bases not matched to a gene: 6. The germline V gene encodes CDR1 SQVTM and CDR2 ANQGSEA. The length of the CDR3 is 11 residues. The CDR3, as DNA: TGCAGCGTTGTCCTGACAGGGGTGTACACCTTC. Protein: CSVVLTGVYTF. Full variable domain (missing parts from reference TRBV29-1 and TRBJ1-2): SAVISQKPSRDICQRGTSLTIQCQVDSQVTMMFWYRQQPGQSLTLIATANQGSEATYESGFVIDKFPISRPNLTFSTLTVSNMSPEDSSIYLCSVVLTGVYTFGSGTRLTVV.